This record concerns one T cell receptor (beta chain) sequence. These data are taken from a study of blood T cell repertoires in COVID-19. Whole-study context: Sample material is recorded as cDNA or gDNA derived from T cells, B-cell-depleted T cells, or PBMCs.

In the source study's methods: Amplified reference gene primers provided the basis for estimating nucleated cell counts. The data were produced by immunoSEQ multiplex PCR, yet TCRdb's version contains in-frame clones alone and is incomplete. V and J calls and clone size are given by that table; D and trimming were obtained from the DNA. Of under 250,000 clones listed, roughly 88% were seen once; the top ten hold roughly 3.7%. Germline V CDR1 and CDR2: GTSNPN, SVGIG (reference sequence). The CDR3 has 14 amino acids. Categorization into cohorts depended on clinical history that participants reported. The sequence derives from a young woman who had been exposed to COVID-19. Input material: PBMCs or T cells enriched from blood (not recorded which). This rearrangement joins TRBV30 to TRBJ2-2; TRBD1 aligns across 7 bases. CDR3 DNA sequence: TGTGCAATAAAGGGGGACAGGAACACCGGGGAGCTGTTTTTT. This sequence encodes CAIKGDRNTGELFF.